Presented here are 9 T cell receptor beta chains from one specimen sequenced in a study of neurological immune-mediated disorders. TCRdb redid the calling of the 5' RACE reads with MiXCR, one entry per CDR3 protein. The top ten hold approximately 7.4% of the sample, which has about 74,000 distinct CDR3 sequences, roughly 5.6% seen once. The sequenced material came from PBMCs. These receptor sequences come from a man younger than 35 with multiple sclerosis.

This clonotype was recorded many times. The V call is TRBV7-8, the J call TRBJ2-2, with D possibly being TRBD1 or TRBD2 (5 bases each). This CDR3 region has 20 residues. V shed 4 bases and J shed 0 bases, with 24 bases lying between them. The germline V gene encodes CDR1 SGHVS and CDR2 FQNEAQ. The CDR3 region has the DNA TGTGCCAGCAGCTCCCGGGTTCACCTACGAGGGGACCCGAACACCGGGGAGCTGTTTTTT. Translation: CASSSRVHLRGDPNTGELFF.

As concerns this clonotype: One base away lies a much larger clone, so this may be a sequencing read error. This sequence joins TRBV6-6 and TRBJ2-7, with no clear D. V was cut by 1 base and J by 2 bases, with 12 bases left in between. Germline CDR1 is MNHNY and CDR2 is SVGAGI (reference sequence). The CDR3 is 15 amino acids. CDR3 sequence: CASSYFYERAYEQYF. The CDR3 DNA follows: TGTGCCAGCAGTTACTTCTATGAAAGGGCCTACGAGCAGTACTTC.

This clonotype was counted many times. The chain has TRBV11-2 and TRBJ2-1; unclear D gene. Germline CDR1 SGHAT, CDR2 FQNNGV. The CDR3 runs 16 residues. V dropped 0 bases and J dropped 0 bases, with 9 bases sitting between them. CDR3 sequence (DNA): TGTGCCAGCAGCTTAGAGGGAATGCTCTCCTACAATGAGCAGTTCTTC. Encoded protein: CASSLEGMLSYNEQFF. Full variable domain (rest looked up from reference TRBV11-2 and TRBJ2-1): EAGVAQSPRYKIIEKRQSVAFWCNPISGHATLYWYQQILGQGPKLLIQFQNNGVVDDSQLPKDRFSAERLKGVDSTLKIQPAKLEDSAVYLCASSLEGMLSYNEQFFGPGTRLTVL.

The V call is TRBV25-1, the J call TRBJ1-5; D remains unclear. There are 12 residues in the CDR3. Per germline, CDR1 MGHDK and CDR2 SYGVNS. The germline V and J ends were trimmed by 2 bases and 7 bases, with 6 bases remaining between them. DNA for the CDR3: TGTGCCAGCAGTGAAATGGGACAGCCCCAGCATTTT. It specifies CASSEMGQPQHF.

This clonotype was seen many times. V is TRBV6-2 or TRBV6-3 and J is TRBJ2-4, with TRBD1 as a possible D gene (5 bases). The germline gives CDR1 MNHEY, CDR2 SVGEGT. This CDR3 is 15 amino acids long. Trimming stripped 4 bases from V and 8 bases from J, with 18 bases between. The CDR3 is CASSSQGRSVDIQYF. The CDR3 DNA is TGTGCCAGCAGTTCCCAGGGAAGGAGTGTTGACATTCAGTACTTC.

This clonotype showed up many times. V usage is TRBV28 and J usage is TRBJ1-2; D is perhaps TRBD1 (6 bases). CDR3 length: 12 residues. Germline lookup yields CDR1 MDHEN and CDR2 SYDVKM. The V end was cut by 2 bases, the J end by 8 bases, with 9 bases between. CDR3 DNA: TGTGCCAGCAGTTTACCACAGGGAGGCTACACCTTC. Translation: CASSLPQGGYTF.

V usage is TRBV20-1 and J usage is TRBJ1-4; D call uncertain. CDR1 is DFQATT and CDR2 is SNEGSKA in the germline V gene (reference sequence). There are 12 residues in the CDR3. Trimming took off 2 bases at V and 4 bases at J, with 5 bases between the two ends. Here the CDR3 reads CSARRSNEKLFF. The CDR3 bases are TGCAGTGCTAGAAGGAGTAATGAAAAACTGTTTTTT.

This clonotype was observed many times. The V and J genes are TRBV6-6 and TRBJ1-2, with TRBD1 identical over 7 bases. In germline, CDR1 is MNHNY, CDR2 SVGAGI (reference sequence). CDR3 length: 17 amino acids. Trimming at V came to 5 bases and at J to 7 bases, leaving 19 bases not matched to a gene. CDR3 loop: CASSLNHSQGRRGGYTF. The CDR3 bases are TGTGCCAGCAGTCTCAATCACTCACAGGGGAGAAGGGGTGGCTACACCTTC.

This clonotype was found many times. The rearrangement uses TRBV12-3 or TRBV12-4 and TRBJ1-1; 7 bases match TRBD1. With 3 bases clipped from V and 0 bases from J, the junction kept 7 bases outside the gene matches. The CDR3 is 16 amino acids. The CDR3, as DNA: TGTGCCAGCAGTTTTCGACAGGGAGTGATGAACACTGAAGCTTTCTTT. Translated: CASSFRQGVMNTEAFF.